The present T cell receptor (beta chain) was sequenced within a study of shared clonotypes between healthy human individuals. The CDR3 has 17 amino acids. Germline CDR1 reads MGHRA; CDR2 reads YSYEKL. Losses at the gene ends were 2 bases for V and 0 bases for J; bases not matched to a gene: 9. Deep-level assay runs were performed. Splitting of each subset's genomic DNA was done evenly across several immunoSEQ plates. Scientists sequenced DNA from unsorted PBMC on ten immunoSEQ deep assay plates. Sequencing was performed with immunoSEQ multiplex PCR; in TCRdb, only in-frame clones are kept and a portion is missing. The table shows a few hundred thousand clones, with 79% occurring only once.

Sequenced: PBMCs. The receptor was isolated from a woman aged 40 to 50 in good health. Some clones in this sample may be carry-over from other donors' samples. The chain combines TRBV4-1 with TRBJ2-7, with 8 bases matching TRBD2. For the CDR3, the DNA is TGCGCCAGCAGCCAACAACGGACTAGCCTTAGCTCCTACGAGCAGTACTTC. As protein: CASSQQRTSLSSYEQYF.